The entry that follows covers one T cell receptor (beta chain) sequence. The protocol was immunoSEQ multiplex PCR, while the TCRdb copy is restricted to in-frame clones and leaves out a portion. Here the sample spans tens of thousands of clones, about 76% being singletons. This record comes from a study of T cells after posttransplantation cyclophosphamide. The CDR3 totals 16 residues. J gave up 3 bases and V 5 bases, and 7 bases lay outside the gene matches. CDR1 is MNHEY and CDR2 is SMNVEV in the germline V gene (reference sequence). This clonotype was obtained from a woman aged 55-69 years in good health, CMV-negative, and a related stem cell transplant donor. Sequencing was done on a sample of memory CD4+ T cells sorted from PBMCs. V and J are TRBV27 and TRBJ1-5, with 10 bases fitting TRBD1. In DNA, the CDR3 is TGTGCCAGCAGTCCAAGGACAGGGGGTGACAATCAGCCCCAGCATTTT. It is translated as CASSPRTGGDNQPQHF.